This T cell receptor (beta chain) was identified during a study of regulatory dendritic cells for organ transplantation. The protocol was immunoSEQ multiplex PCR, while the TCRdb copy is restricted to in-frame clones and leaves out a portion. The sample holds 29,000 or so clones, 60% to 80% seen once. Broader study findings: Memory CD8+ T cells were the most oligoclonal; naive cells were highly diverse. Between individuals, the alloreactive memory CD8+ T cell pool differed considerably.

The germline gives CDR1 LGHNA, CDR2 YNFKEQ. The CDR3 sequence is 13 residues long. Trimming removed 1 base from V and 8 bases from J, with 9 bases in between. On this clone: What it binds is unknown.

The rearrangement links TRBV4-2 to TRBJ2-1; D is unresolved. This TCR was recovered from a human donor in good health. Sequencing input: memory CD4+ T cells from blood. As to subset: CD45RO+ memory T cells. CDR3 sequence (DNA): TGTGCCAGCAGCCAAGCCAGCCCCGATGAGCAGTTCTTC. Amino acids: CASSQASPDEQFF.